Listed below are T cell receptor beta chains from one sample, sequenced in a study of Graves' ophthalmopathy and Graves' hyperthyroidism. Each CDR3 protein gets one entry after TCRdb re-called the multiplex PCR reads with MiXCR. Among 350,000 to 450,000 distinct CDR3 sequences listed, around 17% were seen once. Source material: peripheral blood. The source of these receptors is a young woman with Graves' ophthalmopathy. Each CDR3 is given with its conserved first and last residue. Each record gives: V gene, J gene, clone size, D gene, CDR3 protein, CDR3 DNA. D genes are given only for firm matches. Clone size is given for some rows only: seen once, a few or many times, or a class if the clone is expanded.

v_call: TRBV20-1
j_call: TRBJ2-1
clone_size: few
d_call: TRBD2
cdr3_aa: CSASREAHNEQFF
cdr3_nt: TGCAGTGCTAGTCGGGAGGCACACAATGAGCAGTTCTTC

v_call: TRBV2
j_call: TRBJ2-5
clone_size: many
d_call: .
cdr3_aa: CASSDTGKSWETQYF
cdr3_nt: TGTGCCAGCAGTGACACAGGGAAGAGTTGGGAGACCCAGTACTTC

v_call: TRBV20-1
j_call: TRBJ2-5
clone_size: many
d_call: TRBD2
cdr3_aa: CSAPGLVEETQYF
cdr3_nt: TGCAGTGCTCCGGGACTAGTTGAAGAGACCCAGTACTTC

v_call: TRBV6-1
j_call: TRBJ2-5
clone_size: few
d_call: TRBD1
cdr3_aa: CASHRDRQETQYF
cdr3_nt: TGTGCCAGTCACCGGGACAGACAAGAGACCCAGTACTTC

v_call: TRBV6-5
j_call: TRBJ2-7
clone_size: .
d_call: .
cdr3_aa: CASSYSKLEFSYEQYF
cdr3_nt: TGTGCCAGCAGTTACTCGAAACTGGAATTCTCCTACGAGCAGTACTTC

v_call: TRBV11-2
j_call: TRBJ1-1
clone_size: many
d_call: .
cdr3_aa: CASSLDSPMNLDTEAFF
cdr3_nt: TGTGCCAGCAGCTTAGATAGCCCCATGAACCTGGACACTGAAGCTTTCTTT

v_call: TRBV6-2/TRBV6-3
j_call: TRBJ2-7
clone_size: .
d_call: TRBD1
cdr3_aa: CASSYGIQTGFEQYF
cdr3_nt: TGTGCCAGCAGTTACGGCATCCAGACAGGGTTCGAGCAGTACTTC

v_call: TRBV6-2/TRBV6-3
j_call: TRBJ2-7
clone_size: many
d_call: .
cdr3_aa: CASSYSFREQYF
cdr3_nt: TGTGCCAGCAGTTACTCGTTTCGCGAGCAGTACTTC

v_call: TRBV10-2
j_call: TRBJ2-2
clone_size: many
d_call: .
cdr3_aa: CASSRDSNTGELFF
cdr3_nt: TGCGCCAGCAGTCGGGACTCCAACACCGGGGAGCTGTTTTTT

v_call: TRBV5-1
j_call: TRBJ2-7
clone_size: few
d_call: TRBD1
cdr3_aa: CASSLTGARQGFVWEQYF
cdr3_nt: TGCGCCAGCAGCTTGACTGGTGCCCGACAGGGTTTCGTTTGGGAGCAGTACTTC

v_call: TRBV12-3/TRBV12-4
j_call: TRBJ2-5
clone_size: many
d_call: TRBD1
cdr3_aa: CASSNRGPKETQYF
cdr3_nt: TGTGCCAGCAGTAACAGGGGGCCGAAGGAGACCCAGTACTTC

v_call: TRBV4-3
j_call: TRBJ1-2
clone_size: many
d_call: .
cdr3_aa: CASSQSPTARGGYTF
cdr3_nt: TGCGCCAGCAGCCAGTCCCCAACGGCTAGGGGCGGCTACACCTTC

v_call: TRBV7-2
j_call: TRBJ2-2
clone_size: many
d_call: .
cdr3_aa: CASSPDSFTGELFF
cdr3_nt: TGTGCCAGCAGCCCAGACAGTTTCACCGGGGAGCTGTTTTTT

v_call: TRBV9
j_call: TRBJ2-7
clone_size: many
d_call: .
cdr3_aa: CASSVGPGNPYEQYF
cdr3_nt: TGTGCCAGCAGCGTAGGGCCAGGGAACCCCTACGAGCAGTACTTC

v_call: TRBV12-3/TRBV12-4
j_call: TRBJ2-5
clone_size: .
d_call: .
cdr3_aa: CASSLGDLQTQYF
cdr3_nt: TGTGCCAGCAGTTTAGGGGACTTGCAGACCCAGTACTTC

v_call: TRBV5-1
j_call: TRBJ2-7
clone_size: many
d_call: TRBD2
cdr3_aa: CASSMTGGLYEQYF
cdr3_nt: TGCGCCAGCAGCATGACGGGAGGGCTTTACGAGCAGTACTTC

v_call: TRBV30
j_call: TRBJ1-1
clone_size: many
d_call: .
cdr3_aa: CAWSSRARNTEAFF
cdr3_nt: TGTGCCTGGAGTTCCAGAGCCAGAAACACTGAAGCTTTCTTT

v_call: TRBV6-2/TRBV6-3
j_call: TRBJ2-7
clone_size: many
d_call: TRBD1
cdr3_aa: CASSSGTGVKVYEQYF
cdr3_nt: TGTGCCAGCAGCTCCGGGACAGGGGTAAAGGTGTACGAGCAGTACTTC

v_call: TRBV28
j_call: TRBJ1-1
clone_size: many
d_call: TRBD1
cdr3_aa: CASSLLQGASEAFF
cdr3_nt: TGTGCCAGCAGTTTATTACAGGGGGCAAGTGAAGCTTTCTTT

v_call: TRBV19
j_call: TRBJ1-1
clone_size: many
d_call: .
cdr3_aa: CASSPGMNTEAFF
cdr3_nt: TGTGCCAGTAGTCCGGGCATGAACACTGAAGCTTTCTTT

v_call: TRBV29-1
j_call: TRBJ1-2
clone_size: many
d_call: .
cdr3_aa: CSVYGPSGGYTF
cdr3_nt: TGCAGCGTCTACGGCCCTTCGGGTGGCTACACCTTC

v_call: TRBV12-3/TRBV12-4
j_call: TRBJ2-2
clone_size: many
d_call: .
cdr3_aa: CASSFNLGRAGELFF
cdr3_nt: TGTGCCAGCAGTTTTAACCTAGGACGGGCCGGGGAGCTGTTTTTT